Listed below are T cell receptor beta chains from one sample, sequenced in a study of blood T cell repertoires in COVID-19. Clones were sequenced by immunoSEQ multiplex PCR, and TCRdb holds only the in-frame ones, with some missing. The sample shows about 230,000 clones, 83% of them seen only once. Sequencing input: peripheral blood. These receptors were taken from a woman aged 30 to 39 with COVID-19, enrolled during active disease. Both conserved end residues are part of each CDR3. The D gene is left open where the match is weak. The listing skips clone size in some rows; elsewhere it reads once, few, many or a size class.

NA | TRBJ2-2 | NA | 15 | TRBV2 | CASSEQGGGTGELFF | TGTGCCAGCAGTGAACAGGGGGGCGGCACCGGGGAGCTGTTTTTT
NA | TRBJ2-3 | TRBD1 | 14 | TRBV9 | CASSGDRGLNTQYF | TGTGCCAGCAGCGGGGACAGGGGGCTGAATACGCAGTATTTT
NA | TRBJ2-7 | TRBD1 | 15 | TRBV6-5 | CASSRRDRAAYEQYF | TGTGCCAGCAGTAGACGGGACAGGGCCGCCTACGAGCAGTACTTC
NA | TRBJ2-6 | NA | 18 | TRBV9 | CASSVGGGQISGANVLTF | TGTGCCAGCAGCGTAGGAGGAGGGCAGATCTCTGGGGCCAACGTCCTGACTTTC
few | TRBJ1-2 | NA | 14 | TRBV6-2/TRBV6-3 | CASSPQRRSYGYTF | TGTGCCAGCAGCCCCCAGCGACGGAGCTATGGCTACACCTTC
NA | TRBJ2-2 | NA | 11 | TRBV7-2 | CASSPYGELFF | TGTGCCAGCAGCCCCTACGGGGAGCTGTTTTTT
NA | TRBJ2-7 | TRBD1 | 13 | TRBV23-1 | CASSGDRGYEQYF | TGCGCCAGCAGTGGGGACAGGGGTTACGAGCAGTACTTC
NA | TRBJ1-2 | TRBD1 | 15 | TRBV11-2 | CASSTTVTGNYGYTF | TGTGCCAGCAGCACAACTGTGACAGGGAACTATGGCTACACCTTC
NA | TRBJ1-2 | TRBD1 | 15 | TRBV7-9 | CASSLGGDRGGGYTF | TGTGCCAGCAGCTTAGGAGGTGACAGGGGAGGTGGCTACACCTTC
NA | TRBJ1-2 | NA | 12 | TRBV3-1/TRBV3-2 | CASSQEGGGYTF | TGTGCCAGCAGCCAAGAAGGGGGTGGCTACACCTTC
NA | TRBJ1-2 | NA | 13 | TRBV19 | CASSTSAGFGYTF | TGTGCCAGTAGTACATCGGCAGGTTTCGGCTACACCTTC
NA | TRBJ2-5 | TRBD1 | 16 | TRBV14 | CASSQDRGQAQETQYF | TGTGCCAGCAGCCAAGATAGAGGACAGGCGCAAGAGACCCAGTACTTC
NA | TRBJ1-2 | TRBD1 | 13 | TRBV19 | CASSLRQGSGYTF | TGTGCCAGTAGTTTACGACAGGGAAGTGGCTACACCTTC
NA | TRBJ2-1 | TRBD2 | 15 | TRBV24-1 | CATSDQRGDYNEQFF | TGTGCCACCAGTGATCAGCGGGGGGACTACAATGAGCAGTTCTTC
NA | TRBJ1-2 | TRBD1 | 15 | TRBV4-3 | CASSRDRAFNYGYTF | TGCGCCAGCAGTCGGGACAGAGCCTTTAACTATGGCTACACCTTC
NA | TRBJ2-3 | TRBD1 | 13 | TRBV7-2 | CASSFDRGDTQYF | TGTGCCAGCAGCTTTGACAGGGGCGATACGCAGTATTTT
NA | TRBJ2-5 | TRBD1 | 14 | TRBV2 | CASRDRQGRETQYF | TGTGCCAGCAGAGATAGACAGGGCCGAGAGACCCAGTACTTC
NA | TRBJ1-1 | TRBD1 | 13 | TRBV7-2 | CASSFPGTAEAFF | TGTGCCAGCAGCTTCCCCGGGACAGCAGAAGCTTTCTTT
many | TRBJ1-5 | NA | 16 | TRBV7-8 | CASSLELAARNQPQHF | TGTGCCAGCAGCTTAGAGTTGGCGGCTAGGAATCAGCCCCAGCATTTT
NA | TRBJ1-2 | NA | 15 | TRBV3-1/TRBV3-2 | CASSQGKRVNYGYTF | TGTGCCAGCAGCCAAGGGAAACGGGTTAACTATGGCTACACCTTC
NA | TRBJ1-1 | TRBD1 | 15 | TRBV10-3 | CAIQESGTGNTEAFF | TGTGCCATCCAGGAATCCGGGACAGGTAACACTGAAGCTTTCTTT
NA | TRBJ1-5 | NA | 14 | TRBV19 | CASSTQGINQPQHF | TGTGCCAGTAGTACTCAGGGGATCAATCAGCCCCAGCATTTT
NA | TRBJ2-1 | TRBD1 | 15 | TRBV6-4 | CASSDSRTGNNEQFF | TGTGCCAGCAGTGACTCGAGGACAGGGAATAATGAGCAGTTCTTC
NA | TRBJ1-2 | NA | 13 | TRBV18 | CASSQTHNYGYTF | TGTGCCAGCTCACAGACACATAACTATGGCTACACCTTC
NA | TRBJ2-5 | TRBD1 | 15 | TRBV11-2 | CASSTRTGGKETQYF | TGTGCCAGCAGCACCCGGACAGGGGGCAAGGAGACCCAGTACTTC
NA | TRBJ2-1 | NA | 15 | TRBV6-2/TRBV6-3 | CASSVLVRTYNEQFF | TGTGCCAGCAGTGTCCTAGTTAGAACCTACAATGAGCAGTTCTTC
NA | TRBJ1-2 | NA | 16 | TRBV5-4 | CASSLKGGGPRYGYTF | TGTGCCAGCAGCTTGAAAGGCGGGGGCCCTCGCTATGGCTACACCTTC
NA | TRBJ1-4 | NA | 13 | TRBV2 | CASRMWRDEKLFF | TGTGCCAGCAGGATGTGGAGGGATGAAAAACTGTTTTTT
NA | TRBJ2-3 | NA | 14 | TRBV5-1 | CASSTGQSTDTQYF | TGCGCCAGCAGTACTGGACAAAGCACAGATACGCAGTATTTT
NA | TRBJ2-1 | TRBD2 | 16 | TRBV5-3 | CARSPGTSGSYNEQFF | TGTGCCAGAAGCCCGGGGACTAGCGGGAGCTACAATGAGCAGTTCTTC
few | TRBJ2-2 | NA | 15 | TRBV7-2 | CASSLDGGLVRELFF | TGTGCCAGCAGCTTAGACGGGGGTCTGGTTAGGGAGCTGTTTTTT
NA | TRBJ2-7 | TRBD2 | 12 | TRBV5-1 | CASRLADYEQYF | TGCGCCAGCCGACTAGCGGACTACGAGCAGTACTTC
NA | TRBJ1-5 | NA | 11 | TRBV7-6 | CASSAGGAQHF | TGTGCCAGCAGCGCCGGGGGGGCCCAGCATTTT
once | TRBJ2-1 | NA | 16 | TRBV6-2/TRBV6-3 | CASSAPRASTNNEQFF | TGTGCCAGCAGTGCCCCTCGGGCTAGCACCAACAATGAGCAGTTCTTC
NA | TRBJ1-2 | NA | 12 | TRBV19 | CASTAGSYGYTF | TGTGCCAGTACGGCGGGATCCTATGGCTACACCTTC
few | TRBJ2-4 | NA | 18 | TRBV2 | CASSREGGQGIAKNIQYF | TGTGCCAGCAGCCGAGAGGGGGGGCAGGGGATAGCCAAAAACATTCAGTACTTC
NA | TRBJ1-1 | TRBD1 | 15 | TRBV5-5 | CASSLGTGANTEAFF | TGTGCCAGCAGCTTAGGGACAGGCGCGAACACTGAAGCTTTCTTT
NA | TRBJ1-1 | NA | 13 | TRBV7-8 | CASSLEGETEAFF | TGTGCCAGCAGCTTAGAGGGGGAAACTGAAGCTTTCTTT
NA | TRBJ2-5 | TRBD1 | 16 | TRBV18 | CASSPRPGTVGETQYF | TGTGCCAGCTCACCTCGCCCCGGGACAGTAGGGGAGACCCAGTACTTC
once | TRBJ2-2 | TRBD2 | 13 | TRBV12-3/TRBV12-4 | CASSPGGAGELFF | TGTGCCAGCAGTCCGGGGGGGGCCGGGGAGCTGTTTTTT
NA | TRBJ2-3 | NA | 15 | TRBV18 | CASSPAGFGTDTQYF | TGTGCCAGCTCACCAGCGGGGTTCGGCACAGATACGCAGTATTTT
NA | TRBJ2-5 | NA | 14 | TRBV2 | CASSVVFPPETQYF | TGTGCCAGCAGTGTAGTATTTCCCCCAGAGACCCAGTACTTC
NA | TRBJ2-1 | NA | 11 | TRBV30 | CALVGASEQFF | TGTGCCCTAGTAGGGGCGAGTGAGCAGTTCTTC
NA | TRBJ2-4 | NA | 16 | TRBV6-2/TRBV6-3 | CASSLEVDLAKNIQYF | TGTGCCAGCAGTTTGGAAGTTGACTTAGCCAAAAACATTCAGTACTTC
NA | TRBJ2-6 | TRBD1 | 18 | TRBV5-6 | CASSSYGTGVVGANVLTF | TGTGCCAGCAGCTCGTACGGGACAGGGGTTGTTGGGGCCAACGTCCTGACTTTC
NA | TRBJ1-2 | TRBD1 | 21 | TRBV3-1/TRBV3-2 | CASSQEGGARGQGTSNYGYTF | TGTGCCAGCAGCCAAGAGGGTGGGGCTCGGGGACAGGGGACTTCTAACTATGGCTACACCTTC
NA | TRBJ2-7 | TRBD1 | 14 | TRBV19 | CASSKGTGGEEQYF | TGTGCCAGTAGTAAAGGGACAGGGGGAGAGGAGCAGTACTTC
NA | TRBJ2-2 | NA | 14 | TRBV5-6 | CASSLPGFTGELFF | TGTGCCAGCAGCTTGCCAGGTTTCACCGGGGAGCTGTTTTTT
NA | TRBJ2-3 | NA | 13 | TRBV6-5 | CASSYPPADTQYF | TGTGCCAGCAGTTACCCCCCCGCAGATACGCAGTATTTT
few | TRBJ1-2 | NA | 12 | TRBV9 | CASSRGGGGYTF | TGTGCCAGCAGCAGAGGGGGTGGAGGCTACACCTTC
NA | TRBJ2-2 | NA | 14 | TRBV5-6 | CASSMISGTGELFF | TGTGCCAGCAGCATGATTTCAGGGACCGGGGAGCTGTTTTTT